Listed below are T cell receptor beta chains from one sample, sequenced in a study of control samples from healthy donors and cancer patients. Profiling relied on immunoSEQ multiplex PCR, and the TCRdb table lists in-frame clones only, not all of them. The data contain more than 50,000 clones, around 95% of them seen just once; the ten biggest clones take up about 1%. Sequenced material: blood. The receptors originated from a young woman in good health. Each CDR3 is given with its conserved first and last residue. The D gene is left open where the match is weak. A row's size may be missing; if present it is once, few, many or a size class.

J	V	size	D	CDR3	DNA
TRBJ1-4	TRBV5-6	NA	NA	CASSSWGSGEKLFF	TGTGCCAGCAGCTCGTGGGGGTCGGGTGAAAAACTGTTTTTT
TRBJ2-3	TRBV7-2	NA	NA	CASSPRGGTQYF	TGTGCCAGCAGCCCGAGAGGAGGTACGCAGTATTTT
TRBJ2-3	TRBV1	NA	NA	CTSSQGGLAGGHKTTDTQYF	TGCACCAGCAGCCAAGGGGGACTAGCGGGGGGCCACAAAACCACAGATACGCAGTATTTT
TRBJ2-7	TRBV12-3/TRBV12-4	NA	NA	CASSTNRYEQYF	TGTGCCAGCAGCACGAATCGCTACGAGCAGTACTTC
TRBJ1-1	TRBV5-1	NA	NA	CASSLEQAKNTEAFF	TGCGCCAGCAGCTTAGAACAGGCAAAGAACACTGAAGCTTTCTTT
TRBJ2-6	TRBV19	few	NA	CASRRDTPVGANVLTF	TGTGCCAGTCGCCGGGACACCCCGGTAGGGGCCAACGTCCTGACTTTC
TRBJ2-3	TRBV3-1/TRBV3-2	NA	TRBD2	CASSHVAGGGSDTQYF	TGTGCCAGCAGCCACGTAGCGGGGGGAGGGTCAGATACGCAGTATTTT
TRBJ2-2	TRBV4-3	few	TRBD2	CASSQDKLAGDYTGELFF	TGCGCCAGCAGCCAAGATAAACTAGCGGGGGATTACACCGGGGAGCTGTTTTTT
TRBJ2-7	TRBV6-1	NA	NA	CASSEELSIYEQYF	TGTGCCAGCAGTGAAGAGCTTTCGATTTACGAGCAGTACTTC
TRBJ1-1	TRBV6-2/TRBV6-3	NA	NA	CASSYRGGEATEAFF	TGTGCCAGCAGTTACCGCGGAGGGGAGGCGACTGAAGCTTTCTTT
TRBJ1-6	TRBV30	NA	TRBD1	CAWSGTGWISLSYNSPLHF	TGTGCCTGGAGCGGGACAGGGTGGATTTCCCTCTCCTATAATTCACCCCTCCACTTT
TRBJ2-2	TRBV30	once	TRBD2	CAWRHGTRGKGGELFF	TGTGCCTGGAGACACGGGACTAGGGGGAAGGGCGGGGAGCTGTTTTTT
TRBJ2-7	TRBV9	NA	NA	CASSPTLGSNEQYF	TGTGCCAGCAGCCCAACACTAGGGTCGAACGAGCAGTACTTC
TRBJ2-7	TRBV2	NA	TRBD1	CASSEASDRGYLYEQYF	TGTGCCAGCAGTGAAGCATCGGACAGGGGGTATTTGTACGAGCAGTACTTC
TRBJ2-2	TRBV6-4	few	NA	CASSEESTGELFF	TGTGCCAGCAGTGAGGAAAGCACCGGGGAGCTGTTTTTT
TRBJ2-3	TRBV7-9	once	TRBD2	CASSLGTSGGPSTDTQYF	TGTGCCAGCAGCTTAGGGACTAGCGGGGGGCCGAGCACAGATACGCAGTATTTT
TRBJ1-2	TRBV5-1	NA	NA	CASSLAQGPYGYTF	TGCGCCAGCAGCTTGGCCCAGGGGCCCTATGGCTACACCTTC
TRBJ1-1	TRBV9	once	NA	CASSRGLGAEAFF	TGTGCCAGCTCCCGCGGGCTAGGCGCTGAAGCTTTCTTT
TRBJ2-1	TRBV7-9	NA	NA	CASSLESGDDYNEQFF	TGTGCCAGCAGCTTAGAATCGGGAGACGATTACAATGAGCAGTTCTTC
TRBJ2-2	TRBV6-5	NA	NA	CASSYSSAGELFF	TGTGCCAGCAGTTACAGTTCCGCCGGGGAGCTGTTTTTT
TRBJ1-4	TRBV28	NA	TRBD1	CASSPGTGGNEKLFF	TGTGCCAGCAGTCCCGGTACAGGGGGTAATGAAAAACTGTTTTTT
TRBJ1-1	TRBV11-2	NA	NA	CASSRSPYTEAFF	TGTGCCAGCAGCCGAAGTCCTTACACTGAAGCTTTCTTT